Below are 26 T cell receptor beta chains sequenced from a single sample in a study of T-cell memory formation after mild COVID-19. TCRdb re-analysed the 5' RACE reads in MiXCR, keeping a single row per CDR3 protein. The sample has a few hundred thousand distinct CDR3 sequences, about 21% seen once. Sequenced input: PBMCs or a T cell subset sorted from them (not recorded which). The receptor set was obtained from an adult woman who had mild COVID-19 (a few samples of this study predate the infection). Cell type and time point are not known.

The CDR3 region has the DNA TGTGCCAGCTCACCACCAGGGGGAGATGACACTGAAGCTTTCTTT. It translates to CASSPPGGDDTEAFF. This sequence joins TRBV18 and TRBJ1-1, with D possibly TRBD1 on 6 matching bases. CDR1 and CDR2 (germline): KGHSH, LQKENI. This CDR3 comprises 15 residues. Trimming shortened V by 0 bases and J by 3 bases, and 11 bases separated the two germline ends.

The J gene is TRBJ1-2, the V gene TRBV12-3 or TRBV12-4; D uncertain. The CDR3 contains 12 residues. Between the trimmed V and J ends, which lost 8 bases and 4 bases, there was a span of 11 bases. The CDR3 nucleotides are TGTGCCAGCGGAGAGAACAGCTATGGCTACACCTTC. It is translated as CASGENSYGYTF.

V usage is TRBV7-2 and J usage is TRBJ2-1; D not resolved. CDR3 length equals 14 residues. The V and J ends lost 0 bases and 5 bases respectively, with 8 bases between them. CDR1 is SGHTA, CDR2 FQGNSA, per germline. The CDR3 coding sequence is TGTGCCAGCAGCTTAGCGGTACAGCACAATGAGCAGTTCTTC. This codes for CASSLAVQHNEQFF.

The chain is built from TRBV5-6 and TRBJ1-3, with 10 bases fitting TRBD1. CDR1 and CDR2 (germline): SGHDT, YYEEEE. This CDR3 comprises 17 residues. The V gene end was trimmed by 0 bases and the J gene end by 4 bases; junction bases not matched to a gene: 7. The CDR3 region has the DNA TGTGCCAGCAGCTTGGGGACAGGGGGTCTCTCCGGAAACACCATATATTTT. Its translation is CASSLGTGGLSGNTIYF.

The V and J genes are TRBV9 and TRBJ1-1; D is possibly TRBD1 (6 bases). This CDR3 is 14 amino acids long. Trimming shortened V by 8 bases and J by 2 bases, and 16 bases separated the two germline ends. Germline V CDR1 and CDR2: SGDLS, YYNGEE. DNA for the CDR3: TGTGCCAGAAACTCGGGACACCTAAACACTGAAGCTTTCTTT. It is translated as CARNSGHLNTEAFF. The entire variable domain, with the rest obtained from reference TRBV9 and TRBJ1-1, is as follows: DSGVTQTPKHLITATGQRVTLRCSPRSGDLSVYWYQQSLDQGLQFLIQYYNGEERAKGNILERFSAQQFPDLHSELNLSSLELGDSALYFCARNSGHLNTEAFFGQGTRLTVV.

This chain joins TRBV20-1 and TRBJ1-4; no clear D gene. V was trimmed by 5 bases and J by 0 bases, leaving 10 bases between them. Germline assignment: CDR1 DFQATT and CDR2 SNEGSKA (reference sequence). This CDR3 region has 14 residues. The CDR3 here is CSARRAPTNEKLFF. In nucleotides, the CDR3 is TGCAGTGCTCGCAGAGCTCCAACTAATGAAAAACTGTTTTTT.

This clonotype was seen only a few times. V usage is TRBV12-3 or TRBV12-4 and J usage is TRBJ2-7; 10 bases line up with TRBD2. V lost 6 bases and J lost 5; bases outside the gene matches: 10. This CDR3 contains 15 residues. As DNA, the CDR3 is TGTGCCAGCAGCTTCCGGGGAGCGGGGGGGAACGAGCAGTACTTC. Translated: CASSFRGAGGNEQYF.

The chain links TRBV30 to TRBJ2-2; TRBD2 matches at 10 bases. The germline gives CDR1 GTSNPN, CDR2 SVGIG (reference sequence). V shed 1 base, J shed 7 bases, and the junction held 6 bases outside the gene matches. This CDR3 region has 15 residues. As DNA, the CDR3 is TGTGCCTGGAGTGGGCTAGCGGGAGTGGTCGGGGAGCTGTTTTTT. Translating gives CAWSGLAGVVGELFF.

V gene TRBV24-1 combines with J gene TRBJ2-2; TRBD1 agrees at 10 bases. This CDR3 is 17 amino acids long. Germline lookup yields CDR1 KGHDR and CDR2 SFDVKD. V was clipped by 4 bases and J by 4 bases; unmatched bases: 8. CDR3 in DNA: TGTGCCACCAGTGACCAGACAGGGGGCGCCTTCACCGGGGAGCTGTTTTTT. Translated, it gives CATSDQTGGAFTGELFF.

The chain joins TRBV2 to TRBJ2-1, with D perhaps matching TRBD1 or TRBD2 (5 bases each). The CDR3 loop spans 12 amino acids. CDR1 is SNHLY and CDR2 is FYNNEI in the germline V gene. The V end was cut by 8 bases, the J end by 7 bases, with 12 bases between. CDR3 region: CASGGIGNEQFF. The CDR3 nucleotides are TGTGCCAGCGGGGGTATTGGGAATGAGCAGTTCTTC.

The chain is built from TRBV7-9 and TRBJ2-3; possible D gene TRBD1, 6 bases. Trimming shortened V by 4 bases and J by 4 bases, and 15 bases separated the two germline ends. Germline V CDR1 and CDR2: SEHNR, FQNEAQ (reference sequence). The CDR3 is 15 residues long. CDR3 in amino acids: CASSSRQVVSDTQYF. Here the CDR3 DNA reads TGTGCCAGCAGCTCCCGACAGGTTGTCTCAGATACGCAGTATTTT.

This clonotype showed up just a few times. The chain uses TRBV7-9 and TRBJ2-7, with 7 bases lining up with TRBD1. The CDR3 spans 14 residues. Germline loops: CDR1 SEHNR, CDR2 FQNEAQ (reference sequence). Unmatched junction bases numbered 5, after V lost 3 bases and J lost 3 bases. The CDR3 is CASSLDRFLYEQYF. CDR3 nucleotide sequence: TGTGCCAGCAGCTTGGACAGGTTCCTCTACGAGCAGTACTTC.

J is TRBJ2-2 and V is TRBV9; D perhaps matches TRBD2 (7 bases). This CDR3 has 16 residues. With 0 bases removed from V and 4 bases from J, the gap between germline ends came to 13 bases. In germline, CDR1 is SGDLS, CDR2 YYNGEE. The CDR3 sequence is CASSVGGGVSTGELFF. DNA of the CDR3: TGTGCCAGCAGCGTAGGGGGGGGCGTATCCACCGGGGAGCTGTTTTTT.

At least ten counts were recorded for this clonotype. This chain uses TRBV10-3 with TRBJ1-1, with 7 bases lining up with TRBD1. The CDR3 is made up of 17 amino acids. The V segment lost 0 bases and the J segment 3 bases; nucleotides outside the gene matches: 10. Germline V gene sequence: CDR1 ENHRY, CDR2 SYGVKD. The DNA of the CDR3 is TGTGCCATCAGTGAGTCCGGGACAGCCCATGCCTACACTGAAGCTTTCTTT. It encodes CAISESGTAHAYTEAFF.

This clonotype was detected only a few times. The CDR3: CASSATVVTNEKLFF. As DNA, the CDR3 is TGTGCCAGCAGCGCGACAGTAGTGACTAATGAAAAACTGTTTTTT. V and J are TRBV7-2 and TRBJ1-4, with D possibly being TRBD1 (5 bases). Germline CDR1 and CDR2: SGHTA and FQGNSA. The V end was cut by 5 bases, the J end by 2 bases, with 12 bases between. This CDR3 has 15 amino acids.

This clonotype has only a few counts. The V and J genes are TRBV6-2 or TRBV6-3 and TRBJ1-4, with 7 bases lining up with TRBD1. There are 14 residues in the CDR3. The V segment lost 5 bases and the J segment 6 bases; nucleotides outside the gene matches: 6. The germline V gene encodes CDR1 MNHEY and CDR2 SVGEGT. This CDR3 reads CASSPTGRDEKLFF. The CDR3 DNA sequence: TGTGCCAGCAGTCCGACAGGGAGGGATGAAAAACTGTTTTTT.

The CDR3 here is CASSLDRAQTQYF. DNA for the CDR3: TGTGCCAGCAGTCTGGACAGGGCCCAGACCCAGTACTTC. V gene TRBV7-2 combines with J gene TRBJ2-5; 8 bases map to TRBD1. CDR1 is SGHTA, CDR2 FQGNSA, per germline. This CDR3 has 13 amino acids. The trim removed 6 bases at V and 6 bases at J, leaving 6 bases unmatched.

The chain employs TRBV20-1 and TRBJ2-1; 13 nucleotides agree with TRBD2. J was trimmed by 8 bases and V by 2 bases; bases with no gene match: 6. There are 15 residues in the CDR3. Germline CDR1 and CDR2: DFQATT and SNEGSKA (reference sequence). The CDR3 region has the DNA TGCAGTGCTAGACGGACTAGCGGGAGAAACCATGAGCAGTTCTTC. The encoded protein is CSARRTSGRNHEQFF.

V gene TRBV2 combines with J gene TRBJ1-1, with a possible D match to TRBD1 (5 bases). This CDR3 contains 14 residues. Germline-derived CDR1 and CDR2 are SNHLY and FYNNEI. V dropped 6 bases and J dropped 2 bases, with 13 bases sitting between them. CDR3 sequence: CASRGVTVNTEAFF. CDR3 sequence (DNA): TGTGCCAGCAGAGGCGTGACAGTAAACACTGAAGCTTTCTTT. Supplemented by reference TRBV2 and TRBJ1-1, the full variable domain reads EPEVTQTPSHQVTQMGQEVILRCVPISNHLYFYWYRQILGQKVEFLVSFYNNEISEKSEIFDDQFSVERPDGSNFTLKIRSTKLEDSAMYFCASRGVTVNTEAFFGQGTRLTVV.

The table lists this clonotype with a few counts. The chain carries TRBV5-1 and TRBJ2-2; no firm D call. Germline CDR1 SGHRS, CDR2 YFSETQ. This CDR3 contains 14 residues. Trimming pared 0 bases from V and 0 bases from J, leaving 3 bases between. The CDR3 coding sequence is TGCGCCAGCAGCTTGGAACCGAACACCGGGGAGCTGTTTTTT. Protein product: CASSLEPNTGELFF.

The rearrangement links TRBV6-1 to TRBJ2-3, with TRBD2 identical over 9 bases. The germline V gene has CDR1 MNHNS and CDR2 SASEGT. This CDR3 spans 17 amino acids. V was pared by 2 bases and J by 4 bases, with 10 bases of the junction left unmatched. The CDR3 sequence: CASSEHVAGGNADTQYF. DNA for the CDR3: TGTGCCAGCAGTGAACACGTGGCGGGGGGGAATGCAGATACGCAGTATTTT.

This clonotype was counted a few times. J is TRBJ1-1 and V is TRBV5-1; D is unclear. The V gene's germline CDR1 is SGHRS and CDR2 YFSETQ. The CDR3 totals 15 residues. The V and J ends lost 4 bases and 0 bases respectively, with 13 bases between them. The CDR3 DNA sequence: TGCGCCAGCAGCCCCGTGCCAAAGATGAACACTGAAGCTTTCTTT. It translates to CASSPVPKMNTEAFF.

CDR3 loop: CATSDPRRANVLTF. DNA for the CDR3: TGTGCCACCAGTGATCCCCGGAGGGCCAACGTCCTGACTTTC. The rearrangement joins TRBV24-1 to TRBJ2-6; D unclear. CDR3 length: 14 residues. Germline assignment: CDR1 KGHDR and CDR2 SFDVKD. Trimming left V 3 bases short and J 5 bases short, with 7 bases between.

This clonotype turned up a few times. The chain combines TRBV5-5 with TRBJ2-1; D gene ambiguous. CDR1 and CDR2 (germline): SGHKS, YYEKEE (reference sequence). V was cut by 1 base and J by 0 bases, with 8 bases left in between. This CDR3 has 15 residues. The CDR3: CASSLRRSSYNEQFF. The CDR3 DNA follows: TGTGCCAGCAGCTTGAGGCGGAGCTCCTACAATGAGCAGTTCTTC.

The V call is TRBV4-2, the J call TRBJ2-4; 8 nucleotides agree with TRBD2. CDR3 length: 19 residues. Germline CDR1 is LGHNA and CDR2 is YNFKEQ. After removal of 0 bases from V and 7 bases from J, the junction contained 17 bases not matched to a gene. For the CDR3, the DNA is TGTGCCAGCAGCCAAGATGGGGTTAGTAGCGGGACTTTAGGGAACATTCAGTACTTC. Translating gives CASSQDGVSSGTLGNIQYF.

This clonotype has more than one count but fewer than ten. This chain connects TRBV14 to TRBJ1-1; no clear D. CDR3 size: 14 residues. V lost 1 base and J lost 12, with 18 bases in between. Germline V gene sequence: CDR1 SGHDN, CDR2 FVKESK. Here the CDR3 reads CASSQAGGSAWSFF. Here the CDR3 DNA reads TGTGCCAGCAGCCAAGCTGGCGGCAGCGCCTGGTCTTTCTTT.